The entry that follows covers one T cell receptor (beta chain) sequence. The antigen it binds to is not known. Per-base qualities were not stored, and no clone one base away is much larger. TCRbeta CDR3 regions were amplified from genomic DNA using the immunoSEQ Assay, a bias-controlled multiplex PCR. The paper's processing steps were these. Within the assay, amplification of reference gene primers was used to estimate how many nucleated cells each sample contained. To quantify the absolute abundance of each unique TCRbeta CDR3 rearrangement, sequence reads were collapsed and filtered. For each sample, productive Simpson clonality was calculated by taking the square root of Simpson's diversity index across productive rearrangements. The table was pulled from immuneACCESS by TCRdb, which kept in-frame rearrangements only. Such tables lose some clones; where checked, under half of the loss comes from unresolved V genes, and the rest has no known cause. D and trimming come from the DNA, and the V and J calls and clone size come from that table. The sample table lists about 350,000 clones, roughly 87% of them with a count of one. Roughly 3.9% of the sample is taken by the ten largest.

One collaborating source in Seattle enrolled patients during active infection and followed them longitudinally through the course of disease. Each collaborating institution followed its own protocols to collect whole blood in K2EDTA tubes. For TCRbeta analysis, collaborators shipped samples as frozen whole blood, isolated PBMCs, or DNA extracted from either of those sample types. This sample stems from a study of blood T cell repertoires in COVID-19 (dated by TCRdb to the early 2020s). In the study overall: Collaborator samples came from the United States, Italy and Spain and covered acute and convalescent phases of COVID-19. The repertoires were released in a freely available public database meant as a resource for research on the immune response to SARS-CoV-2. The dataset comprised deeply sampled blood TCRbeta repertoires from subjects exposed to, actively infected with, or recovered from COVID-19. Samples came from the ongoing ImmuneRACE study (first 160 participants) plus 1,254 subjects from 6 global collaborators. The prospective study material was composed of cDNA or gDNA derived from T cells, B-cell-depleted T cells, or PBMCs. Where available, HLA class I and class II types were taken from metadata supplied by the sample provider and were not determined by assay-based typing. The sample metadata nearly always contained a de-identified subject ID, COVID-19 status, age in years and sex.

What the study reported, not specific to this receptor: Clinical and demographic metadata were provided uncurated, with the amount varying by source and participant.

The clonotype was recovered from a woman between 55 and 75 years old with COVID-19, enrolled during active disease. Sequenced input: peripheral blood.

The CDR3: CASSYRVGTGRAFF. The DNA sequence reads TGTGCCAGCAGTTACAGGGTCGGGACAGGTCGGGCTTTCTTT. The receptor chain draws on TRBV6-2 or TRBV6-3 and TRBJ1-1; a stretch of 8 junction bases matches TRBD1. From its cysteine to its phenylalanine, the CDR3 spans 14 amino acids. The read is trimmed to its CDR3 DNA, 42 bases read in frame from base 1. In the germline V gene, CDR1 corresponds to MNHEY and CDR2 to SVGEGT. For this chain, trimming is 2 bases at the V end and 11 bases at the J end, and the number of junction bases without a gene match is 10.